These 13 T cell receptor beta chains were sequenced from one sample in a study of T and B cells in COVID-19 patients. TRB was amplified from around 250-500 ng of blood genomic DNA. BIOMED2 TRB-A/B primer pools were used in multiplex TRB PCR. Each CDR3 protein is one row after TCRdb ran MiXCR on the multiplex PCR reads. The table includes 10,000 to 15,000 distinct CDR3 sequences, roughly 30% detected once. The sample comprised blood. The receptors were sampled from a human donor who had recovered from COVID-19.

This clonotype showed up many times. V is TRBV19 and J is TRBJ1-1; D remains unclear. The germline V and J ends were trimmed by 7 bases and 0 bases, with 15 bases remaining between them. This CDR3 is 15 amino acids long. Germline V gives CDR1 LNHDA, CDR2 SQIVND (reference sequence). As DNA, the CDR3 is TGTGCCAGTACCACTCAGCCCCAGATGAACACTGAAGCTTTCTTT. It encodes CASTTQPQMNTEAFF.

The CDR3 DNA follows: TGTGCCAGCAGCTTAGCGGGGGGGTTGGCTGAAGCTTTCTTT. Protein: CASSLAGGLAEAFF. The chain joins TRBV7-9 to TRBJ1-1; possible D gene TRBD1, 5 bases. CDR3 length: 14 amino acids. Germline values: CDR1 SEHNR, CDR2 FQNEAQ (reference sequence). V was trimmed by 0 bases and J by 6 bases, leaving 11 bases between them.

Here the CDR3 DNA reads TGTGCCAGCAGGGAACTAGCGGACCTCACAGATACGCAGTATTTT. As protein: CASRELADLTDTQYF. This rearrangement joins TRBV6-2 or TRBV6-3 to TRBJ2-3, with TRBD2 matching 8 bases. V shed 6 bases and J 2 bases; nucleotides not matched to a gene: 7. Germline CDR1 is MNHEY and CDR2 is SVGEGT. This CDR3 is 15 amino acids long.

The chain is built from TRBV6-5 and TRBJ1-4; D unclear. With 10 bases removed from V and 4 bases from J, the gap between germline ends came to 16 bases. The germline V gene has CDR1 MNHEY and CDR2 SVGAGI. The CDR3 consists of 14 residues. The CDR3 coding sequence is TGTGCCAACTTACAGCCTGAAGTTAATGAAAAACTGTTTTTT. It yields the protein CANLQPEVNEKLFF.

By share of the sample, this clonotype is medium-sized. This chain connects TRBV6-2 or TRBV6-3 to TRBJ2-1; TRBD2 is a possible D gene (6 bases). Trimming pared 2 bases from V and 3 bases from J, leaving 8 bases between. Germline V lookup: CDR1 MNHEY, CDR2 SVGEGT. The CDR3 spans 14 residues. The CDR3 DNA follows: TGTGCCAGCAGTTACGAGACTAGCTACAATGAGCAGTTCTTC. Protein sequence: CASSYETSYNEQFF.

As regards this clonotype: One junction end disagrees with the germline gene, perhaps due to a read error. The chain links TRBV20-1 to TRBJ1-2; D remains ambiguous. This CDR3 has 11 amino acids. The V gene's germline CDR1 is DFQATT and CDR2 SNEGSKA (reference sequence). CDR3 nucleotides: TGCAGTGCTATCAGGCAGCTTGAAAACAACTTC. Protein product: CSAIRQLENNF.

This clonotype was observed a few times. The J gene is TRBJ2-5, the V gene TRBV6-5; D is uncertain. Germline V CDR1 and CDR2: MNHEY, SVGAGI. V dropped 5 bases and J dropped 2 bases, with 3 bases sitting between them. CDR3 length: 11 amino acids. Written as DNA, the CDR3 is TGTGCCAGCAGTATTCAAGAGACCCAGTACTTC. Translation: CASSIQETQYF.

This clonotype was counted only a few times. This chain uses TRBV18 with TRBJ2-7; D is ambiguous. V was trimmed by 5 bases and J by 0 bases, leaving 8 bases between them. The germline gives CDR1 KGHSH, CDR2 LQKENI. The CDR3 spans 13 residues. CDR3 DNA sequence: TGTGCCAGCTCATCCGGAAACTCCTACGAGCAGTACTTC. Encoded protein: CASSSGNSYEQYF.

V is TRBV6-2 or TRBV6-3 and J is TRBJ1-5; the D gene is possibly TRBD1 (5 bases). There are 15 residues in the CDR3. Germline V gene sequence: CDR1 MNHEY, CDR2 SVGEGT. Trimming removed 7 bases at V and 2 bases at J, with 15 bases between. The CDR3 coding sequence is TGTGCCAGCAAAACGGGGGAAGTCGGCAATCAGCCCCAGCATTTT. Translated: CASKTGEVGNQPQHF.

The chain carries TRBV12-3 or TRBV12-4 and TRBJ1-1; weak D call: TRBD1 (6 bases). Trimming took off 8 bases at V and 11 bases at J, with 21 bases between the two ends. The CDR3 is 13 residues long. The CDR3 DNA reads TGTGCCAGCCGGACCTCCGGGGGGCTGTGGGCTTTCTTT. It codes for CASRTSGGLWAFF.

This clonotype is labeled medium-sized. The chain is built from TRBV29-1 and TRBJ2-3; D is perhaps TRBD2 (6 bases). Germline V lookup: CDR1 SQVTM, CDR2 ANQGSEA. This CDR3 is 13 amino acids long. Between the trimmed V and J ends, which lost 4 bases and 4 bases, there was a span of 12 bases. The CDR3 region has the DNA TGCAGCGTTGGGCTAGCGAGCGCAGATACGCAGTATTTT. Protein: CSVGLASADTQYF.

This clonotype was picked up a small number of times. The J gene is TRBJ2-7, the V gene TRBV11-2, with a tentative D call TRBD2 (6 bases). The germline V gene encodes CDR1 SGHAT and CDR2 FQNNGV. V dropped 0 bases and J dropped 6 bases, with 12 bases sitting between them. The CDR3 has 14 amino acids. CDR3 loop: CASSLDYAGSEQYV. The CDR3 DNA follows: TGTGCCAGCAGCTTAGACTATGCGGGATCCGAGCAGTACGTC.

The gene calls are TRBV27 and TRBJ1-5; TRBD1 agrees at 9 bases. This CDR3 comprises 18 residues. After removal of 8 bases from V and 0 bases from J, the junction contained 14 bases not matched to a gene. Germline lookup yields CDR1 MNHEY and CDR2 SMNVEV (reference sequence). The CDR3: CASGRDRDYVGSNQPQHF. DNA for the CDR3: TGTGCCAGCGGTCGGGACAGGGACTATGTTGGTAGCAATCAGCCCCAGCATTTT.